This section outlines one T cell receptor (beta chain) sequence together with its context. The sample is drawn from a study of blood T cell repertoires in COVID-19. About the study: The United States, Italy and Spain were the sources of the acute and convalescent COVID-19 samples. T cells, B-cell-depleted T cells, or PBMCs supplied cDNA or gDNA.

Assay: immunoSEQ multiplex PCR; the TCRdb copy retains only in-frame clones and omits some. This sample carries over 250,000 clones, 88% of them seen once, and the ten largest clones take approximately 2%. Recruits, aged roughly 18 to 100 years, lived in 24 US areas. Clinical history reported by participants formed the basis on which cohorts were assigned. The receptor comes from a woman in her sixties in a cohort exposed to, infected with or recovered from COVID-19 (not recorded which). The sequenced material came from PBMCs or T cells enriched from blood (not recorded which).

This CDR3 reads CAWTMMRVTEAFF. CDR3 nucleotide sequence: TGTGCCTGGACCATGATGAGAGTTACTGAAGCTTTCTTT. The V and J genes are TRBV30 and TRBJ1-1; D remains unclear. Germline V CDR1 and CDR2: GTSNPN, SVGIG (reference sequence). The CDR3 covers 13 residues. With 4 bases removed from V and 5 bases from J, the gap between germline ends came to 14 bases.